This TCR beta chain stems from a study of CD8 T cells in ankylosing spondylitis. Study observations and caveats: Clones linked to disease were reported to show significant enrichment in matched ankylosing spondylitis synovial fluid. A TCR beta motif made of fewer than ten highly homologous variants seemed typical of ankylosing spondylitis blood. As for the disease-linked clones, they showed a CD8+ phenotype and occurred at relatively low frequencies in peripheral blood.

This clonotype was recorded a few times. Its cognate antigen is unknown. The CDR3 spans 14 residues. After removal of 0 bases from V and 5 bases from J, the junction contained 6 bases not matched to a gene. Per the germline V gene, CDR1 is DFQATT and CDR2 is SNEGSKA (reference sequence). Each CDR3 protein gets one entry after TCRdb re-called the 5' RACE reads with MiXCR. Among hundreds of thousands of distinct CDR3 sequences listed, roughly a quarter were seen once. This receptor was identified in a male donor with ankylosing spondylitis. The sample was blood, either unsorted or a sorted T cell fraction (not recorded which). The chain couples TRBV20-1 to TRBJ2-5, with 7 bases lining up with TRBD2. This CDR3 reads CSAREGGRGETQYF. CDR3 in DNA: TGCAGTGCTAGAGAGGGCGGGAGAGGGGAGACCCAGTACTTC.